The 12 T cell receptor beta chains listed next were all sequenced from one sample in a study of cytomegalovirus exposure and HLA in healthy donors. 13 Jbeta primers and 60 Vbeta primers were used for the PCR. Profiling relied on immunoSEQ multiplex PCR, and the TCRdb table lists in-frame clones only, not all of them. The sample lists roughly 140,000 clones, 75% to 90% occurring once. Material: PBMCs. These receptors were taken from a female donor in good health and CMV-seronegative.

The V and J genes are TRBV7-9 and TRBJ2-7; a weak D match, TRBD1 (6 bases). The V end was cut by 9 bases, the J end by 6 bases, with 21 bases between. This CDR3 is built from 14 residues. Per germline, CDR1 SEHNR and CDR2 FQNEAQ (reference sequence). The CDR3 nucleotides read TGTGCCAGTAGAGCGTCAGGGGCAGAAGGCGAGCAGTACTTC. This codes for CASRASGAEGEQYF. Combining the CDR3 with reference TRBV7-9 and TRBJ2-7 gives the whole variable domain DTGVSQNPRHKITKRGQNVTFRCDPISEHNRLYWYRQTLGQGPEFLTYFQNEAQLEKSRLLSDRFSAERPKGSFSTLEIQRTEQGDSAMYLCASRASGAEGEQYFGPGTRLTVT.

This clone was seen a few times. V gene TRBV7-9 combines with J gene TRBJ2-7; D gene ambiguous. Germline values: CDR1 SEHNR, CDR2 FQNEAQ (reference sequence). Trimming left V 5 bases short and J 3 bases short, with 8 bases between. CDR3 size: 12 residues. CDR3 region: CASSGHSYEQYF. In nucleotides, the CDR3 is TGTGCCAGCAGCGGTCACAGCTACGAGCAGTACTTC.

V is TRBV6-5 and J is TRBJ2-5; TRBD1 aligns across 7 bases. Gene TRBJ2-7 matches the end of the DNA better, so the J call may be wrong. Germline V gene sequence: CDR1 MNHEY, CDR2 SVGAGI. There are 16 residues in the CDR3. The CDR3 region has the DNA TGTGCCAGCAGTTACCCCCGGGACAGAGCTTCCTACGAGCAGTACTTC. Translating gives CASSYPRDRASYEQYF.

This sequence joins TRBV7-6 and TRBJ2-2, with D possibly matching TRBD1 (6 bases). V shed 8 bases and J shed 0 bases, with 10 bases lying between them. CDR1 and CDR2 from the germline V gene are SGHVS and FNYEAQ. The CDR3 has 14 residues. The CDR3 here is CASRDTANTGELFF. CDR3 coding DNA: TGTGCCAGCCGGGACACCGCGAACACCGGGGAGCTGTTTTTT. Together with reference TRBV7-6 and TRBJ2-2, the CDR3 gives the full variable domain: GAGVSQSPRYKVTKRGQDVALRCDPISGHVSLYWYRQALGQGPEFLTYFNYEAQQDKSGLPNDRFSAERPEGSISTLTIQRTEQRDSAMYRCASRDTANTGELFFGEGSRLTVL.

The rearrangement uses TRBV6-5 and TRBJ2-7; D is perhaps TRBD1 (6 bases). CDR3 size: 14 residues. The germline CDR1 and CDR2 sequences are MNHEY and SVGAGI. Trimming took 6 bases from V and 3 from J, leaving 15 bases between them. CDR3 DNA: TGTGCCAGCAGGGCCGGCGGACAGAGCTACGAGCAGTACTTC. Protein: CASRAGGQSYEQYF.

This rearrangement joins TRBV28 to TRBJ2-7; tentative D call: TRBD1 (6 bases). The CDR3 runs 15 residues. V gave up 3 bases and J gave up 0 bases, with 12 bases separating them. Germline V lookup: CDR1 MDHEN, CDR2 SYDVKM. The CDR3, as DNA: TGTGCCAGCAGTTTGACCGGACAGTTCTCCTACGAGCAGTACTTC. It encodes CASSLTGQFSYEQYF.

This chain links TRBV2 with TRBJ1-2; 7 bases align to TRBD1. This CDR3 region has 14 residues. V was clipped by 4 bases and J by 2 bases; unmatched bases: 4. Germline lookup yields CDR1 SNHLY and CDR2 FYNNEI. The CDR3 loop reads CASSGTGPNYGYTF. The CDR3 bases are TGTGCCAGCAGTGGGACAGGACCGAACTATGGCTACACCTTC.

This chain joins TRBV2 and TRBJ1-5, with D possibly being TRBD1 (6 bases). V was shortened by 6 bases and J by 6 bases, with 18 bases between the two germline ends. Germline V lookup: CDR1 SNHLY, CDR2 FYNNEI. The CDR3 length is 15 residues. The CDR3 is CASSPGQSRGQPQHF. CDR3 in DNA: TGTGCCAGCAGCCCCGGACAGTCCAGAGGTCAGCCCCAGCATTTT.

The CDR3 spells CASSSQGAYTIYF. The DNA of the CDR3 is TGTGCCAGCAGCTCTCAGGGGGCCTACACCATATATTTT. The V call is TRBV13, the J call TRBJ1-3; TRBD1 agrees at 8 bases. The CDR3 sequence is 13 residues long. The V segment lost 4 bases and the J segment 8 bases; nucleotides outside the gene matches: 4. Germline-derived CDR1 and CDR2 are PRHDT and FYEKMQ (reference sequence).

The chain couples TRBV27 to TRBJ2-5; 13 positions match TRBD2. Germline CDR1 MNHEY, CDR2 SMNVEV (reference sequence). Losses at the gene ends were 2 bases for V and 6 bases for J; bases not matched to a gene: 6. This CDR3 comprises 16 residues. CDR3 in amino acids: CASSLKGTSGAQTQYF. The CDR3 coding sequence is TGTGCCAGCAGTTTAAAAGGGACTAGCGGGGCTCAGACCCAGTACTTC.

The chain employs TRBV27 and TRBJ2-7, with D uncertain. CDR3 length: 13 residues. The germline V gene encodes CDR1 MNHEY and CDR2 SMNVEV (reference sequence). Trimming shortened V by 2 bases and J by 6 bases, and 11 bases separated the two germline ends. In DNA form, the CDR3 reads TGTGCCAGCAGTTTAGGGCCTCATCTCGAGCAGTACTTC. This gives the protein CASSLGPHLEQYF.

This clone was detected only once. The V call is TRBV28, the J call TRBJ1-2; 10 bases are a match to TRBD1. The germline gives CDR1 MDHEN, CDR2 SYDVKM. The trim removed 3 bases at V and 8 bases at J, leaving 9 bases unmatched. The CDR3 extends over 15 amino acids. The DNA of the CDR3 is TGTGCCAGCAGTTTCCGGGACAGGGGTCTTTGGGGCTACACCTTC. Protein: CASSFRDRGLWGYTF.